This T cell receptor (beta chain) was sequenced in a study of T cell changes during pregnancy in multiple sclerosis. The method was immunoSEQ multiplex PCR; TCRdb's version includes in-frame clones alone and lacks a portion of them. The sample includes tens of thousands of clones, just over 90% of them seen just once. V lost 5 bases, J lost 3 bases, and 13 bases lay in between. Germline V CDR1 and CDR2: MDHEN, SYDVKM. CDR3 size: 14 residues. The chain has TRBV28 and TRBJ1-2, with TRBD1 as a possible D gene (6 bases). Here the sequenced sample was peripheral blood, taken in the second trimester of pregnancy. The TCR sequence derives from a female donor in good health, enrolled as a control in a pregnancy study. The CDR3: CASSPSTGHYGYTF. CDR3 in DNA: TGTGCCAGCAGTCCCTCAACAGGGCACTATGGCTACACCTTC.